Listed below are T cell receptor beta chains from one sample, sequenced in a study of T cell clonotyping in hematopoietic cell transplantation. The table came from immunoSEQ multiplex PCR; TCRdb's copy has only in-frame clones and leaves some out. This table holds about 27,000 clones, more than 90% found once. The sequencing input was peripheral blood mononuclear cells. The origin of the receptors is a man in his fifties in good health. Some clones in this sample may be carry-over from other donors' samples. Both conserved end residues are part of each CDR3. The D gene is left open where the match is weak. Size tells how often a clone was seen (once, few, many) or the class of an expanded clone, and some rows leave it out.

clone_size d_call j_call v_call cdr3_nt cdr3_aa
. . TRBJ2-2 TRBV19 TGTGCCAGTAGTATAGACCCTTGGGATGCGAACACCGGGGAGCTGTTTTTT CASSIDPWDANTGELFF
. TRBD1 TRBJ2-7 TRBV7-2 TGTGCCAGCAGCTTAAATCCTACAGGGGTGGGGCAGTACTTC CASSLNPTGVGQYF
. . TRBJ2-7 TRBV29-1 TGCAGCGTTCATGTGCGGGTTGACGAGCAGTACTTC CSVHVRVDEQYF
. . TRBJ1-6 TRBV7-6 TGTGCCAGCAGCTTACAGGAGAATTCACCCCTCCACTTT CASSLQENSPLHF
. . TRBJ2-3 TRBV7-2 TGTGCCAGCAGCTCCCCGACGCAGGGCAATACGCAGTATTTT CASSSPTQGNTQYF
. . TRBJ2-5 TRBV5-6 TGTGCCAGCAGTCTTCGGGAGACCCAGTACTTC CASSLRETQYF
. . TRBJ1-4 TRBV11-2 TGTGCCAGCAGCTTAGACGGCAGTTATGAAAAACTGTTTTTT CASSLDGSYEKLFF
. . TRBJ2-3 TRBV4-3 TGCGCCAGCAGCCGACGAACAGAGGTCACAGATACGCAGTATTTT CASSRRTEVTDTQYF
once TRBD1 TRBJ1-4 TRBV2 TGTGCCATCCGGGGACAGGGGGGTCTAGCAACTAATGAAAAACTGTTTTTT CAIRGQGGLATNEKLFF
. . TRBJ1-1 TRBV6-5 TGTGCCAGCAGTTCCGGATCCAGGGTGAACACTGAAGCTTTCTTT CASSSGSRVNTEAFF
. . TRBJ1-2 TRBV19 TGTGCCAGTGATGACAGGAACTATGGCTACACCTTC CASDDRNYGYTF
. . TRBJ2-7 TRBV20-1 TGCAGTGCTGGTTCCTACGAGCAGTACTTC CSAGSYEQYF
. . TRBJ1-2 TRBV4-2 TGTGCCAGCAGCCGGGAGGACATCGGTGGCTACACCTTC CASSREDIGGYTF
. TRBD1 TRBJ1-2 TRBV28 TGTGCCAGCAGCAGTCCGGGACAGAATCTCTATGGCTACACCTTC CASSSPGQNLYGYTF
. . TRBJ1-1 TRBV7-3 TGTGCCAGCAGCCCTCAGCCGAACACTGAAGCTTTCTTT CASSPQPNTEAFF
. . TRBJ1-2 TRBV7-2 TGTGCCAGCAGCCTCTCAGGGATCTATGGCTACACCTTC CASSLSGIYGYTF
. . TRBJ1-5 TRBV27 TGTGCCAGCAGTTTCTACGGTCAGCCCCAGCATTTT CASSFYGQPQHF
. . TRBJ1-2 TRBV30 TGTGCCTGGAGTGACCCCGACAGAGCTAACTATGGCTACACCTTC CAWSDPDRANYGYTF
once TRBD2 TRBJ2-1 TRBV5-1 TGCGCCAGCAGCTCTACTAGCGGGGGAAGCGGGAATGAGCAGTTCTTC CASSSTSGGSGNEQFF
. . TRBJ1-6 TRBV19 TGTGCCAGTCAATTCTCAGTAATATCACCCCTCCACTTT CASQFSVISPLHF
. . TRBJ1-5 TRBV4-2 TGTGCCAGCAGCCGCAGGGGAGATAGCAATCAGCCCCAGCATTTT CASSRRGDSNQPQHF
. TRBD1 TRBJ2-7 TRBV5-6 TGTGCCAGCAGCAGGACAGGGGTTTACGAGCAGTACTTC CASSRTGVYEQYF
. . TRBJ1-2 TRBV28 TGTGCCAGCAGTTTGTGGACGGACCCTAGACCCACCAGCTACACCTTC CASSLWTDPRPTSYTF
. . TRBJ1-1 TRBV6-5 TGTGCCAGCAGTAGCTGGGACACTGAAGCTTTCTTT CASSSWDTEAFF
. . TRBJ2-7 TRBV5-6 TGTGCCAGCAGCTTGACCTACGAGCAGTACTTC CASSLTYEQYF
. TRBD2 TRBJ2-3 TRBV29-1 TGCAGCGTTGAGGGACTAGCGGGGGAATCTGCAGATACGCAGTATTTT CSVEGLAGESADTQYF
. TRBD1 TRBJ1-2 TRBV25-1 TGTGCCAGCAGTGATCCCGGGACAGGGGACCCGTGCTACACCTTC CASSDPGTGDPCYTF
. TRBD1 TRBJ2-7 TRBV4-1 TGCGCCAGCAGCCACCCGGACAGGACCTACGAGCAGTACTTC CASSHPDRTYEQYF
. . TRBJ2-7 TRBV14 TGTGCCAGCAGCCGCACCCCGAATCTGGGCTCCTACGAGCAGTACTTC CASSRTPNLGSYEQYF
once . TRBJ1-4 TRBV4-3 TGCGCCAGCAGCCAGCCCAGGGAGGGAAAACTGTTTTTT CASSQPREGKLFF
. TRBD1 TRBJ1-2 TRBV2 TGTGCCAGCATCTGGGACAGGAGATCTAACTATGGCTACACCTTC CASIWDRRSNYGYTF
. TRBD2 TRBJ2-2 TRBV11-2 TGTGCCAGCAGTCTAGCGGGGTCCGCGAACACCGGGGAGCTGTTTTTT CASSLAGSANTGELFF
. . TRBJ2-3 TRBV4-1 TGCGCCAGCAGCCAAGATCGAGGGACGGGGCAGTATTTT CASSQDRGTGQYF
. TRBD1 TRBJ2-7 TRBV5-1 TGCGCCAGCAGCCGTGGACAGGGCGTCGACGAGCAGTACTTC CASSRGQGVDEQYF
. . TRBJ1-1 TRBV9 TGTGCCAGCAGCGTAGGGATCCCGAACACTGAAGCTTTCTTT CASSVGIPNTEAFF
once TRBD2 TRBJ2-7 TRBV5-6 TGTGCCAGCAGCTTGTGGCGGGAGGGTTTGAGAGAGCAGTACTTC CASSLWREGLREQYF
once . TRBJ2-3 TRBV6-6 TGTGCCAGCAGCGCAAGGGCGTCTAGCACAGATACGCAGTATTTT CASSARASSTDTQYF
. . TRBJ2-1 TRBV7-9 TGTGCCAGCAGTTTGCTACACCTTGGAGACAATGAGCAGTTCTTC CASSLLHLGDNEQFF
. . TRBJ2-5 TRBV4-2 TGTGCCAGCAGCCAAGACCCACGAGGGCGTTCCACTGAACAAGAGACCCAGTACTTC CASSQDPRGRSTEQETQYF
. . TRBJ2-2 TRBV7-2 TGTGCCAGCAGCCCTCAGGTCGGCGGGGAGCTGTTTTTT CASSPQVGGELFF
. TRBD1 TRBJ1-4 TRBV7-2 TGTGCCAGCAGCTACAGGGGCGGTGAAAAACTGTTTTTT CASSYRGGEKLFF
. TRBD1 TRBJ1-2 TRBV7-2 TGTGCCAGCAGCTTAAGGAGGGGGCAAACAGGGATAAAAGGCTACACCTTC CASSLRRGQTGIKGYTF